This T cell receptor (beta chain) was recovered during a study of neurological immune-mediated disorders. This clonotype was picked up many times. Its target is not known. 5'RACE generated cDNA with 10-nucleotide random UMIs. A single run covered 15-18 subjects with over 190 million TCR-beta sequences. TCRdb fed the 5' RACE reads into MiXCR, producing one record per CDR3 protein. This table holds about 49,000 distinct CDR3 sequences, approximately 8.4% found once. Study-wide results and limits: HTLV-1-associated myelopathy had the most TCR clonal expansion, and multiple sclerosis had the least, less than healthy controls. Expanded clones shared no CDR3 amino acid sequences across subjects, suggesting private repertoires in all groups.

The CDR3 is 17 amino acids. Per the germline V gene, CDR1 is LGHNA and CDR2 is YSLEER. V lost 1 base and J lost 4, with 20 bases in between. Indicated time point: longitudinal time-point 3. The receptor was derived from a woman aged 40 to 50 in good health. The sample consisted of PBMCs. V is TRBV4-3 and J is TRBJ2-7; no firm D call. CDR3 DNA sequence: TGCGCCAGCAGCCAAGGGATCGCACCCCTATCGCCTTACGAGCAGTACTTC. As protein: CASSQGIAPLSPYEQYF.